This entry lists 5 T cell receptor beta chains sequenced from one sample in a study of TIL therapy for anti-PD-1-resistant metastatic lung cancer. The time point here: pre-treatment sample, taken before nivolumab and TIL therapy. The libraries were made with immunoSEQ v3. The protocol was immunoSEQ multiplex PCR, while the TCRdb copy is restricted to in-frame clones and leaves out a portion. The sample holds some 18,000 clones, around four fifths seen once. This material consisted of blood, taken at baseline. The source of these receptors is a person aged 25-80 years with non-small cell lung cancer.

The chain uses TRBV6-5 and TRBJ2-2, with D tentatively TRBD1 (5 bases). The CDR3 has 13 amino acids. The V end was cut by 10 bases, the J end by 1 base, with 10 bases between. Germline assignment: CDR1 MNHEY and CDR2 SVGAGI. The CDR3 region has the DNA TGTGCCACCCACACAGGGAACACCGGGGAGCTGTTTTTT. It encodes CATHTGNTGELFF.

This clone was counted a single time. The J gene is TRBJ2-7, the V gene TRBV6-1, with D unclear. V shed 1 base and J shed 4 bases, with 8 bases lying between them. This CDR3 is built from 13 residues. Per germline, CDR1 MNHNS and CDR2 SASEGT. The CDR3 DNA sequence: TGTGCCAGCAGTGAAGGGCCTAGTTACGAGCAGTACTTC. Translation: CASSEGPSYEQYF.

The chain has TRBV5-5 and TRBJ2-5; TRBD2 agrees at 10 bases. The length of the CDR3 is 13 residues. Trimming at V came to 5 bases and at J to 5 bases, leaving 3 bases not matched to a gene. Germline V gives CDR1 SGHKS, CDR2 YYEKEE (reference sequence). The DNA of the CDR3 is TGTGCCAGCAGGAGGACTAGCGGTGAGACCCAGTACTTC. It codes for CASRRTSGETQYF.

This clone was seen just once. The chain links TRBV5-6 to TRBJ1-1; 8 nucleotides line up with TRBD1. Germline V gene lookup returns CDR1 SGHDT and CDR2 YYEEEE. J was trimmed by 6 bases and V by 0 bases; bases with no gene match: 13. The CDR3 is 17 residues long. The DNA for the CDR3 is TGTGCCAGCAGCTTGGACGGATTGAGACAGGGGACGCCTGAAGCTTTCTTT. Residues: CASSLDGLRQGTPEAFF.

This clone was recorded a few times. The CDR3 nucleotides are TGTGCCAGCTCACCAATAGCGGACGACTACGAGCAGTACTTC. The encoded protein is CASSPIADDYEQYF. The rearrangement uses TRBV18 and TRBJ2-7; D is perhaps TRBD2 (6 bases). This CDR3 has 14 residues. V was pared by 2 bases and J by 3 bases, with 11 bases between. Germline CDR1 and CDR2: KGHSH and LQKENI.